This T cell receptor (beta chain) was profiled in a study of shared clonotypes between healthy human individuals. In the CD4+ fraction, cells were divided into CD45RA+ naive and CD45RA-negative memory subsets. This CDR3 region has 14 residues. V was pared by 1 base and J by 4 bases, with 2 bases of the junction left unmatched. Looked up from germline, CDR1 is MNHNS and CDR2 is SASEGT. DNA at 200 ng, about 30,000 T cell genomes, went into sorted-subset replicate PCRs. Data came from immunoSEQ multiplex PCR; TCRdb stores just in-frame clones and leaves some out. The sample includes some 2,000,000 clones, 85% to 95% of them seen just once.

The specimen sequenced was naive CD4+ T cells sorted from blood. Subset specified: CD45RA+ positively selected. The clonotype originates from a man younger than 35 in good health. This chain uses TRBV6-1 with TRBJ2-7; 9 positions match TRBD1. CDR3 sequence (DNA): TGTGCCAGCAGTGAAGACGACAGGGGGTACGAGCAGTACTTC. Translated, it gives CASSEDDRGYEQYF.